The 16 T cell receptor beta chains reported below all come from one sample, sequenced in a study of cytomegalovirus exposure and HLA in healthy donors. The PCR had 60 Vbeta and 13 Jbeta primers. Profiling relied on immunoSEQ multiplex PCR, and the TCRdb table lists in-frame clones only, not all of them. The sample includes about 160,000 clones, approximately 60% of them seen just once. What was sequenced was PBMCs. The source is an older woman in good health and CMV-seropositive.

V gene TRBV6-1 combines with J gene TRBJ1-2; 7 nucleotides match TRBD1. Trimming removed 0 bases from V and 7 bases from J; junction bases left unmatched: 2. The CDR3 loop spans 13 amino acids. Per the germline V gene, CDR1 is MNHNS and CDR2 is SASEGT. CDR3 sequence (DNA): TGTGCCAGCAGTGAAGCCGGACAGGTTGGCTACACCTTC. Its protein is CASSEAGQVGYTF.

This clone has just a few counts. The chain combines TRBV6-6 with TRBJ1-1; TRBD1 is a possible D gene (5 bases). The CDR3 length is 15 residues. Between the trimmed V and J ends, which lost 0 bases and 0 bases, there was a span of 8 bases. Germline V lookup: CDR1 MNHNY, CDR2 SVGAGI (reference sequence). CDR3 coding DNA: TGTGCCAGCAGTTACTCCAGGGATATGAACACTGAAGCTTTCTTT. Amino acid sequence: CASSYSRDMNTEAFF.

The chain couples TRBV19 to TRBJ2-5; TRBD2 is a possible D gene (6 bases). The DNA end lines up better with TRBJ2-7; the J call may be wrong. The CDR3 extends over 15 amino acids. Germline loops: CDR1 LNHDA, CDR2 SQIVND (reference sequence). The CDR3 region is CASSMGSGFTYEQYF. CDR3 DNA sequence: TGTGCCAGTAGTATGGGGAGCGGGTTCACCTACGAGCAGTACTTC.

The J gene is TRBJ2-2, the V gene TRBV11-3; 10 bases fit TRBD1. Trimming took 5 bases from V and 0 from J; bases not matched to a gene: 12. Germline loops: CDR1 SGHNT, CDR2 YENEEA. CDR3 length: 19 amino acids. The CDR3 bases are TGTGCCAGCAGCACAGGAACCGGGACAGGGGCCTCGAACACCGGGGAGCTGTTTTTT. This gives the protein CASSTGTGTGASNTGELFF. Together with reference TRBV11-3 and TRBJ2-2, the CDR3 gives the full variable domain: EAGVVQSPRYKIIEKKQPVAFWCNPISGHNTLYWYLQNLGQGPELLIRYENEEAVDDSQLPKDRFSAERLKGVDSTLKIQPAELGDSAVYLCASSTGTGTGASNTGELFFGEGSRLTVL.

The CDR3 here is CASSDRAGNTIYF. CDR3 sequence (DNA): TGTGCCAGCTCAGACAGGGCTGGAAACACCATATATTTT. The gene calls are TRBV11-2 and TRBJ1-3; 7 bases agree with TRBD1. The V segment lost 8 bases and the J segment 2 bases; nucleotides outside the gene matches: 3. The CDR3 contains 13 residues. Germline CDR1 is SGHAT and CDR2 is FQNNGV.

This chain joins TRBV7-9 and TRBJ2-1, with 13 bases fitting TRBD2. Per germline, CDR1 SEHNR and CDR2 FQNEAQ (reference sequence). The V gene end was trimmed by 5 bases and the J gene end by 6 bases; junction bases not matched to a gene: 7. This CDR3 contains 16 residues. The CDR3 region is CASSPGTSGTFNEQFF. CDR3 bases: TGTGCCAGCAGCCCAGGGACTAGCGGGACCTTCAATGAGCAGTTCTTC. Looking up the rest from reference TRBV7-9 and TRBJ2-1 gives the full variable domain: DTGVSQNPRHKITKRGQNVTFRCDPISEHNRLYWYRQTLGQGPEFLTYFQNEAQLEKSRLLSDRFSAERPKGSFSTLEIQRTEQGDSAMYLCASSPGTSGTFNEQFFGPGTRLTVL.

The CDR3 reads CASSLSGLGIYEQYF. The CDR3 coding sequence is TGCGCCAGCAGCCTGTCTGGACTAGGTATCTACGAGCAGTACTTC. The V call is TRBV5-1, the J call TRBJ2-7; 7 nucleotides line up with TRBD2. The germline gives CDR1 SGHRS, CDR2 YFSETQ. V trimming: 4 bases; J trimming: 3 bases; junction bases outside the gene matches: 10. The CDR3 is 15 amino acids.

The chain carries TRBV10-3 and TRBJ2-1; 10 bases align to TRBD2. The CDR3 runs 18 residues. Per germline, CDR1 ENHRY and CDR2 SYGVKD. V shed 4 bases, J shed 0 bases, and the junction held 9 bases outside the gene matches. This CDR3 reads CAISATASGRSSYNEQFF. In nucleotides, the CDR3 is TGTGCCATCAGTGCGACGGCTAGCGGGAGAAGCTCCTACAATGAGCAGTTCTTC.

The chain has TRBV5-1 and TRBJ2-1; possibly TRBD2 for D (6 bases). Per germline, CDR1 SGHRS and CDR2 YFSETQ. V dropped 4 bases and J dropped 6 bases, with 11 bases sitting between them. The CDR3 is 13 amino acids. DNA for the CDR3: TGCGCCAGCAGCACGGGGACTCGCAATGAGCAGTTCTTC. It is translated as CASSTGTRNEQFF.

This chain uses TRBV28 with TRBJ2-7; 8 bases map to TRBD1. The V gene's germline CDR1 is MDHEN and CDR2 SYDVKM. CDR3 size: 14 residues. The junction had 10 bases not matched to a gene; V was cut back by 8 bases and J by 4 bases. The CDR3 loop reads CASQATRGRYEQYF. In DNA form, the CDR3 reads TGTGCCAGCCAAGCGACCAGGGGGCGATACGAGCAGTACTTC.

V usage is TRBV5-1 and J usage is TRBJ2-7; unclear D gene. The V end lost 3 bases, the J end lost 3 bases, and 10 bases lay between the germline ends. CDR3 size: 13 residues. Germline V gene sequence: CDR1 SGHRS, CDR2 YFSETQ. In DNA form, the CDR3 reads TGCGCCAGCAGCTCTAACCAAGACTACGAGCAGTACTTC. Its translation is CASSSNQDYEQYF.

The sample holds a few counts of this clone. The chain employs TRBV29-1 and TRBJ2-4; weak D call: TRBD2 (6 bases). The CDR3 is made up of 15 amino acids. Germline V gene data show CDR1 as SQVTM and CDR2 as ANQGSEA. Trimming pared 4 bases from V and 0 bases from J, leaving 13 bases between. This CDR3 reads CSVGRGSGAKNIQYF. The CDR3 bases are TGCAGCGTTGGCCGGGGGAGTGGAGCCAAAAACATTCAGTACTTC.

The V and J genes are TRBV9 and TRBJ2-3; 7 bases line up with TRBD2. The CDR3 contains 12 residues. Germline V gene data show CDR1 as SGDLS and CDR2 as YYNGEE. V trimming: 7 bases; J trimming: 6 bases; junction bases outside the gene matches: 5. Here the CDR3 reads CASGGELDTQYF. The DNA for the CDR3 is TGTGCCAGCGGGGGGGAGTTGGATACGCAGTATTTT.

This clone was detected only once. CDR3 DNA sequence: TGTGCCAGCAGTTACAAGGCAGGGGGACCCTACGAGCAGTACTTC. Its translation: CASSYKAGGPYEQYF. This chain joins TRBV6-5 and TRBJ2-7; 7 nucleotides match TRBD1. V shed 2 bases, J shed 2 bases, and the junction held 6 bases outside the gene matches. This CDR3 is built from 15 residues. From germline, CDR1 is MNHEY and CDR2 SVGAGI.

This clone was counted only a few times. V gene TRBV10-1 combines with J gene TRBJ2-1, with 8 bases aligning to TRBD2. Germline-derived CDR1 and CDR2 are WNHNN and SYGVQD (reference sequence). CDR3 size: 16 residues. The V gene end was trimmed by 5 bases and the J gene end by 7 bases; junction bases not matched to a gene: 13. The CDR3 region has the DNA TGCGCCAGCAGTCTAACGGGAGGGCCCAAGTGGAATGAGCAGTTCTTC. Its protein product is CASSLTGGPKWNEQFF.

This clone was counted once. The chain couples TRBV5-4 to TRBJ2-7; the match to TRBD2 covers 9 bases. V lost 3 bases to trimming and J lost 4 bases; unmatched junction nucleotides: 14. This CDR3 contains 17 residues. CDR1 is SGHNT and CDR2 is YYREEE in the germline V gene (reference sequence). DNA for the CDR3: TGTGCCAGCAGCTGGGAGGAGATGCGGGAGGGCCGATACGAGCAGTACTTC. Translated: CASSWEEMREGRYEQYF.